This T cell receptor (beta chain) was recovered during a study of shared clonotypes between healthy human individuals. Background on the study: The study enrolled a couple of women and a few men aged 18 to 49. Per-donor plates numbered three CD4 naive, three CD4 memory, two CD8 naive and one CD8 memory. Study findings and constraints: Depth was large, yet rarefaction showed that sorted-subset sequencing was incomplete. The study sampled only blood, and tissue repertoires likely differ.

Positively selected for CCR7, the CD45RO-negative cells used as naive CD8 cells excluded terminally differentiated effector memory CD45RA+ cells. Sequencing used immunoSEQ multiplex PCR; TCRdb keeps in-frame clones, though not all of them. The sample includes about 2.1 million clones, about 93% of them seen just once. V lost 5 bases and J lost 3; bases outside the gene matches: 12. This CDR3 is built from 18 residues. CDR1 and CDR2 from the germline V gene are MNHEY and SMNVEV (reference sequence). Only one count was recorded for this clone. The antigen is not known. Sequenced material: naive CD8+ T cells from PBMCs. The source of this sequence is a man younger than 35 in good health. Some clones in this sample may be carry-over from other donors' samples. The chain is built from TRBV27 and TRBJ1-4, with 10 bases lining up with TRBD1. The CDR3 loop reads CASSPHGTGALPNEKLFF. CDR3 DNA: TGTGCCAGCAGTCCACATGGGACAGGGGCTTTGCCTAATGAAAAACTGTTTTTT.